The rows below give T cell receptor beta chains drawn from one sample of a study of beta chain features in type 1 diabetes. Sequencing was performed with immunoSEQ multiplex PCR; in TCRdb, only in-frame clones are kept and a portion is missing. The sample holds nearly 350,000 clones, around 9.7% seen once. Specimen: central memory CD4+ T cells from blood. The receptor set was obtained from a man between 25 and 39 years old with type 1 diabetes. The CDR3 runs from the conserved cysteine through the conserved F or W. The D gene is left open where the match is weak. A row's size may be missing; if present it is once, few, many or a size class.

-,-,TRBJ1-5,TRBV7-2,CASSITGSVSNQPQHF
-,-,TRBJ1-1,TRBV4-3,CASSQELGYTEAFF
few,-,TRBJ2-1,TRBV5-1,CASSLSSPGEQFF
many,-,TRBJ1-2,TRBV2,CASSRNRVPYGYTF
few,TRBD1,TRBJ2-5,TRBV2,CASGKNRGPGETQYF
few,-,TRBJ2-5,TRBV28,CASSLGAGETQYF
few,-,TRBJ2-4,TRBV5-6,CASSYFIGGIQYF
-,-,TRBJ1-6,TRBV13,CASSFYGASAGSPLHF
-,TRBD1,TRBJ2-5,TRBV7-2,CASSFQTGGEETQYF
-,-,TRBJ1-2,TRBV6-5,CASSYRGGYTF
-,TRBD1,TRBJ2-5,TRBV28,CASIRVDRGHQETQYF
-,-,TRBJ1-2,TRBV6-5,CASRNPGQLYGYTF
few,-,TRBJ2-6,TRBV6-1,CASESGGAGANVLTF
-,-,TRBJ1-2,TRBV6-1,CASSDWQNYGYTF
-,-,TRBJ1-2,TRBV5-1,CASSLVPQGRDYGYTF
few,-,TRBJ2-1,TRBV4-3,CASSHGNQQFF
few,TRBD1,TRBJ2-1,TRBV6-6,CASSGADRAKDEQFF
few,-,TRBJ1-6,TRBV2,CASSVQGALNSPLHF
few,TRBD1,TRBJ1-5,TRBV6-5,CASNDGDRAGQPQHF
-,TRBD1,TRBJ2-5,TRBV2,CASSSAGTGGETQYF
few,-,TRBJ2-3,TRBV11-2,CASSLAGSNTDTQYF
-,-,TRBJ1-1,TRBV2,CASSTGLNTEAFF
few,TRBD1,TRBJ2-5,TRBV29-1,CSVPGQGLGETQYF
few,-,TRBJ1-6,TRBV7-6,CASSLWQGDNSPLHF
-,-,TRBJ2-5,TRBV18,CASSPGETQYF
many,TRBD2,TRBJ2-5,TRBV6-1,CASSPGLAGKETQYF
few,TRBD1,TRBJ1-4,TRBV28,CASSLTGQGNEKLFF
-,-,TRBJ1-2,TRBV9,CASSVARAGENNYGYTF
-,TRBD1,TRBJ1-1,TRBV4-1,CASSQVYHRGDMNTEAFF
few,TRBD1,TRBJ1-3,TRBV5-1,CASSDQGQGSSGNTIYF
-,TRBD1,TRBJ2-7,TRBV5-1,CASSLETGAPHEQYF
-,-,TRBJ1-5,TRBV6-5,CASSYSGGPEQPQHF
few,TRBD2,TRBJ2-5,TRBV30,CAWNSGGAQETQYF
few,TRBD1,TRBJ2-7,TRBV7-6,CASSPWTGPTYEQYF
-,-,TRBJ2-4,TRBV5-4,CASSLKGVKNIQYF
-,-,TRBJ1-2,TRBV2,CASSDPGTYGYTF
-,-,TRBJ2-2,TRBV29-1,CSVIEGTGELFF
-,-,TRBJ1-6,TRBV5-6,CASSLQQGSPLHF
-,-,TRBJ2-7,TRBV5-1,CASSGGTAQTYEQYF
few,-,TRBJ1-5,TRBV2,CASRVGEGWNQPQHF
-,-,TRBJ2-4,TRBV2,CASTLAKNIQYF
few,TRBD1,TRBJ2-1,TRBV18,CASSLLQGAYNEQFF
-,-,TRBJ2-3,TRBV7-6,CASSIGRTDTQYF
-,TRBD2,TRBJ2-5,TRBV6-5,CASRSAGTETQYF
-,-,TRBJ2-6,TRBV28,CASSSHPGGTGANVLTF